This TCR beta chain was captured in a study of technical replicates of blood from several donors. Trimming left V 3 bases short and J 0 bases short, with 12 bases between. Germline-derived CDR1 and CDR2 are LGHNA and YNFKEQ. CDR3 size: 17 residues. Sequencing was performed with immunoSEQ multiplex PCR; in TCRdb, only in-frame clones are kept and a portion is missing. There are around 100,000 clones in the sample; 96% occur only once, and about 0.36% lies in the top ten. The sequence was obtained from a human donor in good health. The rearrangement links TRBV4-2 to TRBJ2-6, with D perhaps TRBD2 (5 bases). Sequencing was performed on T cells isolated from PBMCs. Written as DNA, the CDR3 is TGTGCCAGCAGCCATGTCAGGAGGAGCTCTGGGGCCAACGTCCTGACTTTC. Protein: CASSHVRRSSGANVLTF.